The clone carrying this TCR beta chain appeared a single time. Its specificity is not known. These data originate in a study of PD-1 blockade in classical Hodgkin lymphoma. Findings and caveats of the study: Complete responders matched newly diagnosed patients in baseline diversity.

Patients all relapsed after autologous stem cell transplantation, and there was variation in brentuximab vedotin exposure. This CDR3 has 15 residues. The germline gives CDR1 LGHNA, CDR2 YNFKEQ. V dropped 0 bases and J dropped 4 bases, with 10 bases sitting between them. Sequencing was performed with immunoSEQ multiplex PCR; in TCRdb, only in-frame clones are kept and a portion is missing. The top ten clones hold about 12% of a sample with just over 60,000 clones, approximately 88% of them seen once. Sequencing was performed on peripheral blood mononuclear cells (PBMCs), taken at baseline. The chain has TRBV4-2 and TRBJ2-1, with a tentative D call TRBD2 (6 bases). The TCR comes from a human donor with classical Hodgkin lymphoma. The CDR3 DNA follows: TGTGCCAGCAGCCAAGATTTCGGGGGTTACAATGAGCAGTTCTTC. Its protein is CASSQDFGGYNEQFF.